The clone carrying this TCR beta chain has a single count. Under the authors' procedure: Reference gene primer amplification in the assay estimated nucleated cell counts. Here immunoSEQ multiplex PCR was the method, and the copy in TCRdb shows in-frame clones only, minus some. V and J calls and clone size are those listed in that table; D and trimming were worked out from the DNA. The sample includes about 330,000 clones, over 80% of them seen just once. CDR1 is KGHDR, CDR2 SFDVKD, per germline. The CDR3 covers 14 residues. V lost 2 bases, J lost 6 bases, and 10 bases lay in between. This entry comes from a study of blood T cell repertoires in COVID-19. Turning to the study itself: The analysed material was cDNA or gDNA that came from T cells, B-cell-depleted T cells, or PBMCs.

The Seattle site enrolled patients during active infection and followed them longitudinally. The source is a man under 40 with COVID-19, enrolled during active disease. The sequenced sample was peripheral blood. The rearrangement uses TRBV24-1 and TRBJ2-1; maybe TRBD2 (5 bases). The CDR3 is CATSDSWGVNEQFF. The CDR3 DNA reads TGTGCCACCAGTGATTCATGGGGAGTCAATGAGCAGTTCTTC.